Presented here are 17 T cell receptor beta chains from one specimen sequenced in a study of monozygotic twins with inflammatory bowel disease. TCRdb reprocessed the 5' RACE reads and reports one entry per CDR3 protein, with no DNA. The sample includes about 380,000 distinct CDR3 sequences. Input material: blood. The receptors come from a human donor with ulcerative colitis or Crohn's disease, or a healthy co-twin of an affected twin (not recorded which).

V usage is TRBV4-1 and J usage is TRBJ2-7; TCRdb gives TRBD1 as the D gene, but with no DNA this cannot be confirmed. The germline gives CDR1 MGHRA, CDR2 YSYEKL. The CDR3 has 17 residues. CDR3 loop: CASSQVIGTGVAYEQYF.

The chain recombines TRBV29-1 with TRBJ2-5; TCRdb reports TRBD2, a call that lacks DNA to check it against. Germline values: CDR1 SQVTM, CDR2 ANQGSEA. CDR3 size: 12 residues. The CDR3 sequence: CSVGEGKETQYF.

J is TRBJ2-1 and V is TRBV27; TCRdb reports TRBD1, a call that lacks DNA to check it against. CDR3 size: 16 residues. CDR1 and CDR2 from the germline V gene are MNHEY and SMNVEV (reference sequence). This CDR3 reads CASKMLQGSSYNEQFF.

The CDR3 here is CAISEWDRSYEQYF. The chain links TRBV10-3 to TRBJ2-7; TCRdb calls TRBD1, which cannot be checked without DNA. Germline-derived CDR1 and CDR2 are ENHRY and SYGVKD. The length of the CDR3 is 14 residues.

The chain uses TRBV19 and TRBJ2-1. Per germline, CDR1 LNHDA and CDR2 SQIVND (reference sequence). The length of the CDR3 is 13 residues. CDR3 amino acids: CARNRELLNEQFF. Supplemented by reference TRBV19 and TRBJ2-1, the full variable domain reads DGGITQSPKYLFRKEGQNVTLSCEQNLNHDAMYWYRQDPGQGLRLIYYSQIVNDFQKGDIAEGYSVSREKKESFPLTVTSAQKNPTAFYLCARNRELLNEQFFGPGTRLTVL.

This chain joins TRBV7-2 and TRBJ1-3. The CDR3 sequence is 15 residues long. Germline CDR1 SGHTA, CDR2 FQGNSA. The CDR3 protein is CASSTGRNSGNTIYF.

The rearrangement uses TRBV24-1 and TRBJ2-3; TCRdb's D gene call, TRBD1, goes unchecked for lack of DNA. There are 16 residues in the CDR3. From germline, CDR1 is KGHDR and CDR2 SFDVKD. Here the CDR3 reads CATYESGQGDADTQYF.

The V and J genes are TRBV7-2 and TRBJ1-1; the TRBD1 assignment by TCRdb is unverifiable without DNA. The germline V gene has CDR1 SGHTA and CDR2 FQGNSA. This CDR3 comprises 12 residues. This chain's CDR3 is CASSYITGEAFF.

This rearrangement joins TRBV18 to TRBJ2-1; absent DNA, TCRdb's TRBD2 call cannot be checked. The CDR3 totals 16 residues. Germline V gene data show CDR1 as KGHSH and CDR2 as LQKENI. This chain's CDR3 is CASSPGLRAGNNEQFF.

The V call is TRBV24-1, the J call TRBJ2-2. The CDR3 covers 15 residues. CDR1 is KGHDR, CDR2 SFDVKD, per germline. CDR3 region: CATSDLPGKKGELFF.

The rearrangement links TRBV20-1 to TRBJ1-2; TCRdb's assignment of TRBD1 cannot be checked, as there is no DNA. The CDR3 is 12 amino acids. CDR1 is DFQATT and CDR2 is SNEGSKA in the germline V gene (reference sequence). CDR3 protein: CSAKGPVYGYTF.

V is TRBV12-3 or TRBV12-4 and J is TRBJ1-6; TCRdb lists TRBD1, though no DNA is available to test this call. The CDR3 has 13 residues. CDR3 protein: CASSYDRGSPLHF.

The chain combines TRBV4-2 with TRBJ2-2; the TCRdb call, TRBD2, lacks DNA for checking. The CDR3 runs to 15 residues. Germline V gene sequence: CDR1 LGHNA, CDR2 YNFKEQ. CDR3 region: CASSQVARASGELFF.

This chain joins TRBV15 and TRBJ2-7; TCRdb's assignment of TRBD1 cannot be checked, as there is no DNA. Looked up from germline, CDR1 is LNHNV and CDR2 is YYDKDF (reference sequence). The CDR3 length is 19 residues. The CDR3 loop is CATSRDSYPGRGSSYEQYF.

The CDR3 sequence: CASSLADSFKQYF. This chain links TRBV27 with TRBJ2-7; TCRdb selects TRBD1, and the lack of DNA leaves this call unchecked. The CDR3 covers 13 residues. CDR1 and CDR2 (germline): MNHEY, SMNVEV (reference sequence).

The chain links TRBV24-1 to TRBJ1-1; TCRdb calls TRBD1, which cannot be checked without DNA. Germline assignment: CDR1 KGHDR and CDR2 SFDVKD. CDR3 size: 13 residues. The CDR3 reads CATSLGRNTEAFF.

V gene TRBV28 combines with J gene TRBJ1-1; checking the TCRdb D call of TRBD1 is not possible without DNA. CDR3 length equals 14 residues. The germline V gene has CDR1 MDHEN and CDR2 SYDVKM. The CDR3 here is CASSLWRGLTEAFF.